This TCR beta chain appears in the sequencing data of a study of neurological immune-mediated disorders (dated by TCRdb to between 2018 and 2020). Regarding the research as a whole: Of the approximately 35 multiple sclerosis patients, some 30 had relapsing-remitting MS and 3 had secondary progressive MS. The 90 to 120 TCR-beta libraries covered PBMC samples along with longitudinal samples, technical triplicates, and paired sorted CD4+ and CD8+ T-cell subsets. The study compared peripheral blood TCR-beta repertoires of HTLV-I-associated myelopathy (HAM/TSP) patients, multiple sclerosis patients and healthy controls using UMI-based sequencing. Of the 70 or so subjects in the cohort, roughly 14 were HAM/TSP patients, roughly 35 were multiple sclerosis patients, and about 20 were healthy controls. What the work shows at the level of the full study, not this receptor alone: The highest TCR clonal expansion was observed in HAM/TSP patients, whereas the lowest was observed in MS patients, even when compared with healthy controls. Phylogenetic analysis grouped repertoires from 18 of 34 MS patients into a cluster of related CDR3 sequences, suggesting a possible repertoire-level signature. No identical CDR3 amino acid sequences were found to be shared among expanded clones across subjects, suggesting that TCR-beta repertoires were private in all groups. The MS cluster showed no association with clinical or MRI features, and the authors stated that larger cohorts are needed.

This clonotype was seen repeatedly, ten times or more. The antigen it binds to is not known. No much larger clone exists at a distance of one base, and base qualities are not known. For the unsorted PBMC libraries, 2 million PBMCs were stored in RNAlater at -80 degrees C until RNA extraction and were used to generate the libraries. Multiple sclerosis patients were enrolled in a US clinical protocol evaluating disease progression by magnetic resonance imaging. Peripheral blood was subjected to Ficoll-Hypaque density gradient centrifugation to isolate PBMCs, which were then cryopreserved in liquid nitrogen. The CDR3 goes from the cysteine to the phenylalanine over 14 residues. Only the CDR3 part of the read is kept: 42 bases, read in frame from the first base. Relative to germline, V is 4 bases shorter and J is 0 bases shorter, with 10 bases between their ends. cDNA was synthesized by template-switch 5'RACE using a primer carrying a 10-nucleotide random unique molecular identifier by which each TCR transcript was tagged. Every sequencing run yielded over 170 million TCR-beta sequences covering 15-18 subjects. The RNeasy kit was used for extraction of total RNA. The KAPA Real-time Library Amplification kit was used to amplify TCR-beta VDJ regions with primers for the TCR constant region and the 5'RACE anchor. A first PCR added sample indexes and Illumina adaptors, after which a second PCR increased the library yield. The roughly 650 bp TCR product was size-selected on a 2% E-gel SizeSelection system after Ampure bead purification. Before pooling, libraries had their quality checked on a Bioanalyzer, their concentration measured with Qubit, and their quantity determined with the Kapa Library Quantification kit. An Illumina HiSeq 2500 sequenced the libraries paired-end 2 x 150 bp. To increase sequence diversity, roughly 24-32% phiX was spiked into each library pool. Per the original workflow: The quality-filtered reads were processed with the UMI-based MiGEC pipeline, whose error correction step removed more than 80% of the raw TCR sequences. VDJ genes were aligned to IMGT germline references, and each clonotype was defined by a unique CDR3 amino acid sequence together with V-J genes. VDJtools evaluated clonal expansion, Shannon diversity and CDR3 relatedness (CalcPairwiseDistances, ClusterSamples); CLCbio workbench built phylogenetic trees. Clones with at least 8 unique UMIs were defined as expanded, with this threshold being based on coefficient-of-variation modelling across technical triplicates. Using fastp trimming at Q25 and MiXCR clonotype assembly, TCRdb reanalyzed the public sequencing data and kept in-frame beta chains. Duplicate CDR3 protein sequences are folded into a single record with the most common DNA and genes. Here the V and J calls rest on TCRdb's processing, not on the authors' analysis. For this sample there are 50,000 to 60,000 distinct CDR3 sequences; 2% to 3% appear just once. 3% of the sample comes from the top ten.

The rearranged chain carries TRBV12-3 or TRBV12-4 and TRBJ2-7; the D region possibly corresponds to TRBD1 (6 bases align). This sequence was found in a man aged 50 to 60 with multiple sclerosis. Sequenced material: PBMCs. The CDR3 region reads CASSSGTTSYEQYF. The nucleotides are TGTGCCAGCAGTTCCGGGACAACCTCCTACGAGCAGTACTTC.